These 20 T cell receptor beta chains were all obtained from the same sample, sequenced in a study of T-cell reconstitution after alpha-beta-depleted transplantation in children. Construction of the TCRbeta library involved unique molecular identifiers. MiXCR, run by TCRdb on the PCR reads, gives a single entry per CDR3 protein. The table lists about 610,000 distinct CDR3 sequences, 10% of them singletons. Source: PBMCs from the stem cell graft donor, taken from the stem cell graft. The receptors were sampled from a human donor who donated a stem cell graft to a child with acute myeloid leukemia.

This clonotype was found many times. The chain employs TRBV29-1 and TRBJ2-1, with TRBD2 matching 8 bases. The V gene end was trimmed by 4 bases and the J gene end by 7 bases; junction bases not matched to a gene: 9. Germline V gene lookup returns CDR1 SQVTM and CDR2 ANQGSEA. This CDR3 is built from 14 residues. CDR3 nucleotides: TGCAGCGTTGTGGCGGGGGGTCGCCGGAATGAGCAGTTCTTC. This gives the protein CSVVAGGRRNEQFF.

CDR3 sequence (DNA): TGTGCCAGCAGTTTAGACGACAGGGGGATGGAGACCCAGTACTTC. This encodes CASSLDDRGMETQYF. The chain employs TRBV12-3 or TRBV12-4 and TRBJ2-5; the match to TRBD1 covers 9 bases. This CDR3 is 15 amino acids long. The trim removed 1 base at V and 5 bases at J, leaving 5 bases unmatched.

This clonotype has just a few counts. The chain couples TRBV30 to TRBJ2-5; a weak D match, TRBD2 (5 bases). This CDR3 spans 14 amino acids. V lost 2 bases and J lost 10, with 20 bases in between. Germline lookup yields CDR1 GTSNPN and CDR2 SVGIG (reference sequence). The CDR3 DNA follows: TGTGCCTGGAGTCGGACCCGTTCAGGAGAGGGCCAGTACTTC. Translated, it gives CAWSRTRSGEGQYF.

This chain uses TRBV7-6 with TRBJ2-7, with 8 bases aligning to TRBD1. Trimming cost V 4 bases and J 3 bases; bases outside gene matches: 8. CDR3 length: 15 residues. Looked up from germline, CDR1 is SGHVS and CDR2 is FNYEAQ. This CDR3 is CASSSTQTGDYEQYF. CDR3 DNA sequence: TGTGCCAGCAGCTCGACACAGACAGGGGACTACGAGCAGTACTTC.

V and J are TRBV10-3 and TRBJ2-2; D is ambiguous. The CDR3 loop spans 13 amino acids. Between the trimmed V and J ends, which lost 9 bases and 2 bases, there was a span of 10 bases. CDR1 is ENHRY, CDR2 SYGVKD, per germline. The chain's CDR3 is CAILQANTGELFF. Written as DNA, the CDR3 is TGTGCCATACTCCAAGCCAACACCGGGGAGCTGTTTTTT.

This clonotype came up once. V is TRBV4-2 and J is TRBJ2-4; 13 bases fit TRBD2. In germline, CDR1 is LGHNA, CDR2 YNFKEQ. There are 19 residues in the CDR3. With 4 bases clipped from V and 6 bases from J, the junction kept 15 bases outside the gene matches. In nucleotides, the CDR3 is TGTGCCAGCAGCCTCACTAGCGGGAGGGCTTCAAAGGGGGGAAACATTCAGTACTTC. This encodes CASSLTSGRASKGGNIQYF.

V is TRBV20-1 and J is TRBJ2-5; no clear D. CDR1 and CDR2 from the germline V gene are DFQATT and SNEGSKA (reference sequence). The CDR3 extends over 13 amino acids. V was pared by 4 bases and J by 4 bases, with 13 bases between. The CDR3 nucleotides read TGCAGTGCTACGGCTGGTCTGCCAGAGACCCAGTACTTC. This codes for CSATAGLPETQYF.

The chain has TRBV12-3 or TRBV12-4 and TRBJ2-2, with D tentatively TRBD1 (6 bases). Trimming shortened V by 6 bases and J by 7 bases, and 12 bases separated the two germline ends. The CDR3 is 13 residues long. CDR3 sequence: CASSFKQGGELFF. The CDR3 coding sequence is TGTGCCAGCAGCTTCAAACAGGGCGGGGAGCTGTTTTTT.

This clonotype showed up just a few times. The V gene is TRBV4-3, the J gene TRBJ2-3, with 14 positions matching TRBD2. The CDR3 covers 20 residues. In germline, CDR1 is LGHNA, CDR2 YSLEER. With V trimmed by 2 bases and J by 0 bases, 10 bases remained unmatched. Written as DNA, the CDR3 is TGCGCCAGCAGCCAAACGGGACTAGCGGGAGTGGTTCCTAGCACAGATACGCAGTATTTT. This codes for CASSQTGLAGVVPSTDTQYF.

This clonotype has ten or more counts. The CDR3 protein is CASSLGTVPSQETQYF. The CDR3 DNA is TGCGCCAGCAGCCTCGGGACAGTGCCTTCCCAAGAGACCCAGTACTTC. This rearrangement joins TRBV4-1 to TRBJ2-5, with 7 positions matching TRBD1. Germline V gene lookup returns CDR1 MGHRA and CDR2 YSYEKL. J lost 1 base, V lost 4 bases, and 9 bases had no gene match. This CDR3 contains 16 residues.

This clonotype was seen at least ten times. The J gene is TRBJ1-5, the V gene TRBV6-2 or TRBV6-3; D might be TRBD1 (5 bases). Per germline, CDR1 MNHEY and CDR2 SVGEGT. The germline V and J ends were trimmed by 5 bases and 3 bases, with 8 bases remaining between them. The CDR3 spans 13 residues. CDR3 DNA: TGTGCCAGCAGTGACAGTATCAATCAGCCCCAGCATTTT. Amino acid sequence: CASSDSINQPQHF.

This clonotype showed up many times. The rearrangement joins TRBV20-1 to TRBJ2-7; no clear D. Germline assignment: CDR1 DFQATT and CDR2 SNEGSKA (reference sequence). This CDR3 has 13 residues. V lost 0 bases, J lost 0 bases, and 6 bases lay in between. In nucleotides, the CDR3 is TGCAGTGCTAGAGAGCGGTACTCCTACGAGCAGTACTTC. Protein sequence: CSARERYSYEQYF.

The chain recombines TRBV29-1 with TRBJ2-4; perhaps TRBD1 as D (6 bases). This CDR3 comprises 14 residues. CDR1 SQVTM and CDR2 ANQGSEA come from the germline V gene. The ends were cut back, 7 bases at V and 1 base at J, with 14 bases in the middle. The CDR3 spells CSATTGQAKNIQYF. Here the CDR3 DNA reads TGCAGCGCTACCACAGGACAGGCCAAAAACATTCAGTACTTC. The whole variable domain, remainder taken from reference TRBV29-1 and TRBJ2-4, is SAVISQKPSRDICQRGTSLTIQCQVDSQVTMMFWYRQQPGQSLTLIATANQGSEATYESGFVIDKFPISRPNLTFSTLTVSNMSPEDSSIYLCSATTGQAKNIQYFGAGTRLSVL.

This clonotype was counted a few times. This chain connects TRBV28 to TRBJ2-1; D not resolved. The CDR3 has 15 residues. V was shortened by 4 bases and J by 0 bases, with 10 bases between the two germline ends. The germline V gene encodes CDR1 MDHEN and CDR2 SYDVKM. The CDR3: CASSSGPVSYNEQFF. The CDR3 coding sequence is TGTGCCAGCAGTTCTGGACCTGTCTCCTACAATGAGCAGTTCTTC.

This clonotype was observed many times. The rearrangement joins TRBV27 to TRBJ1-5, with D perhaps TRBD1 (5 bases). Germline V gene data show CDR1 as MNHEY and CDR2 as SMNVEV (reference sequence). The CDR3 contains 14 residues. Trimming removed 2 bases from V and 6 bases from J, with 11 bases in between. The CDR3 region is CASSLREGRQPQHF. For the CDR3, the DNA is TGTGCCAGCAGTTTAAGAGAGGGACGTCAGCCCCAGCATTTT.

The table lists this clonotype with many counts. V is TRBV20-1 and J is TRBJ1-2; D not certain. The CDR3 contains 13 residues. Germline V gene data show CDR1 as DFQATT and CDR2 as SNEGSKA (reference sequence). Trimming stripped 0 bases from V and 7 bases from J, with 12 bases between. The CDR3 protein is CSARDRAVGGYTF. CDR3 in DNA: TGCAGTGCTAGAGATCGAGCGGTGGGTGGCTACACCTTC.

V and J are TRBV7-2 and TRBJ2-2; 7 bases are shared with TRBD2. J lost 4 bases, V lost 4 bases, and 9 bases had no gene match. This CDR3 has 16 amino acids. The germline V gene has CDR1 SGHTA and CDR2 FQGNSA. This CDR3 is CASSSRTRKVTGELFF. DNA for the CDR3: TGTGCCAGCAGCTCAAGGACTAGGAAAGTCACCGGGGAGCTGTTTTTT.

This clonotype was observed at least ten times. The chain employs TRBV29-1 and TRBJ2-2; a possible D gene is TRBD2 (5 bases). The V end lost 3 bases, the J end lost 1 base, and 9 bases lay between the germline ends. The CDR3 sequence is 14 residues long. The germline gives CDR1 SQVTM, CDR2 ANQGSEA. The CDR3 sequence is CSVDRRGNTGELFF. The CDR3 DNA sequence: TGCAGCGTTGACAGACGGGGGAACACCGGGGAGCTGTTTTTT.

This clonotype showed up just a few times. The J gene is TRBJ1-1, the V gene TRBV30; D might be TRBD1 (5 bases). This CDR3 region has 13 residues. Trimming removed 2 bases at V and 6 bases at J, with 13 bases between. In germline, CDR1 is GTSNPN, CDR2 SVGIG (reference sequence). The CDR3 bases are TGTGCCTGGAGTCGAACGGGGGTCGCTGAAGCTTTCTTT. Protein: CAWSRTGVAEAFF.

This clonotype was found a few times. This chain connects TRBV20-1 to TRBJ1-6; D gene uncertain. Trimming shortened V by 3 bases and J by 0 bases, and 9 bases separated the two germline ends. Looked up from germline, CDR1 is DFQATT and CDR2 is SNEGSKA (reference sequence). The CDR3 covers 15 residues. The chain's CDR3 is CSASSDLSYNSPLHF. Here the CDR3 DNA reads TGCAGTGCTAGCTCGGATCTCTCCTATAATTCACCCCTCCACTTT.